Below, 32 T cell receptor beta chains from the same sample are listed, as sequenced in a study of blood T cell repertoires in COVID-19. Sequencing was performed with immunoSEQ multiplex PCR; in TCRdb, only in-frame clones are kept and a portion is missing. This sample carries approximately 120,000 clones, roughly 79% of them seen once, and the ten largest clones take 20%. Sequencing was performed on peripheral blood. These receptors were collected from a man older than 75 with acute or convalescent COVID-19.

The chain combines TRBV2 with TRBJ2-7, with TRBD2 identical over 9 bases. The trim removed 5 bases at V and 1 base at J, leaving 3 bases unmatched. There are 14 residues in the CDR3. Germline V CDR1 and CDR2: SNHLY, FYNNEI. CDR3 bases: TGTGCCAGCAGTTTGGCGGGGGGGTCCTACGAGCAGTACTTC. It codes for CASSLAGGSYEQYF.

CDR3 DNA sequence: TGTGCCAGTAGTGCCGTCCGGGACAGCTACACCGGGGAGCTGTTTTTT. Residues: CASSAVRDSYTGELFF. The gene calls are TRBV19 and TRBJ2-2; 7 nucleotides match TRBD1. This CDR3 is 16 amino acids long. CDR1 and CDR2 from the germline V gene are LNHDA and SQIVND (reference sequence). V lost 5 bases to trimming and J lost 3 bases; unmatched junction nucleotides: 9.

This rearrangement joins TRBV6-6 to TRBJ2-7; 11 nucleotides align to TRBD1. CDR3 length: 14 amino acids. V was clipped by 4 bases and J by 3 bases; unmatched bases: 2. From germline, CDR1 is MNHNY and CDR2 SVGAGI (reference sequence). CDR3 in DNA: TGTGCCAGCAGTTCCGGGACAGGGGGCTACGAGCAGTACTTC. It is translated as CASSSGTGGYEQYF.

This chain links TRBV3-1 (or the pseudogene TRBV3-2) with TRBJ1-4; 8 bases agree with TRBD1. Trimming at V came to 1 base and at J to 8 bases, leaving 6 bases not matched to a gene. Germline CDR1 reads LGHDT; CDR2 reads YNNKEL (reference sequence). The CDR3 extends over 15 amino acids. CDR3 in amino acids: CASSQVQGAREKLFF. As DNA, the CDR3 is TGTGCCAGCAGCCAAGTCCAGGGGGCAAGGGAAAAACTGTTTTTT.

The V call is TRBV16, the J call TRBJ2-1, with TRBD1 as a possible D gene (6 bases). Trimming left V 4 bases short and J 10 bases short, with 8 bases between. Germline CDR1 is KGHSY and CDR2 is FQNENV. The CDR3 is made up of 11 amino acids. CDR3: CASSRDREQFF. In DNA, the CDR3 is TGTGCCAGCAGCCGAGACAGGGAGCAGTTCTTC. The full variable domain, in which reference TRBV16 and TRBJ2-1 provide the parts outside the CDR3, is GEEVAQTPKHLVRGEGQKAKLYCAPIKGHSYVFWYQQVLKNEFKFLISFQNENVFDETGMPKERFSAKCLPNSPCSLEIQATKLEDSAVYFCASSRDREQFFGPGTRLTVL.

The chain uses TRBV14 and TRBJ1-6; D uncertain. The germline V and J ends were trimmed by 4 bases and 7 bases, with 5 bases remaining between them. Germline loops: CDR1 SGHDN, CDR2 FVKESK. The CDR3 loop spans 12 amino acids. CDR3 sequence (DNA): TGTGCCAGCAGCCGCCGGAATTCACCCCTCCACTTT. It is translated as CASSRRNSPLHF.

V gene TRBV5-4 combines with J gene TRBJ2-2; D is unresolved. Germline V gene lookup returns CDR1 SGHNT and CDR2 YYREEE (reference sequence). V was clipped by 6 bases and J by 0 bases, with 6 bases between them. This CDR3 spans 13 amino acids. The CDR3 loop is CASTHPNTGELFF. In DNA form, the CDR3 reads TGTGCCAGCACCCATCCGAACACCGGGGAGCTGTTTTTT.

The chain has TRBV10-3 and TRBJ2-7; a possible D gene is TRBD2 (6 bases). The length of the CDR3 is 11 residues. Trimming removed 8 bases at V and 3 bases at J, with 8 bases between. Germline assignment: CDR1 ENHRY and CDR2 SYGVKD. The CDR3 here is CAIGGLYEQYF. The CDR3 DNA reads as TGTGCCATCGGAGGGCTCTACGAGCAGTACTTC.

The sample holds a few counts of this clone. V gene TRBV5-4 combines with J gene TRBJ1-6, with TRBD1 matching 8 bases. The CDR3 is 15 residues long. The germline V gene encodes CDR1 SGHNT and CDR2 YYREEE (reference sequence). J gave up 7 bases and V 3 bases, and 6 bases lay outside the gene matches. The CDR3 DNA sequence: TGTGCCAGCAGCTCTACAGGGGGGTACAATTCACCCCTCCACTTT. Encoded protein: CASSSTGGYNSPLHF. The full variable domain, rest sourced from reference TRBV5-4 and TRBJ1-6, is ETGVTQSPTHLIKTRGQQVTLRCSSQSGHNTVSWYQQALGQGPQFIFQYYREEENGRGNFPPRFSGLQFPNYSSELNVNALELDDSALYLCASSSTGGYNSPLHFGNGTRLTVT.

This clone was recorded a few times. This sequence joins TRBV10-3 and TRBJ2-2; 7 nucleotides match TRBD1. CDR1 is ENHRY and CDR2 is SYGVKD in the germline V gene. This CDR3 comprises 15 residues. V lost 10 bases to trimming and J lost 0 bases; unmatched junction nucleotides: 8. Written as DNA, the CDR3 is TGTGCCACCGGGACAGCAAGCGCGAACACCGGGGAGCTGTTTTTT. Its translation: CATGTASANTGELFF.

The chain employs TRBV18 and TRBJ1-1; TRBD1 is a possible D gene (5 bases). This CDR3 has 13 residues. The germline V gene encodes CDR1 KGHSH and CDR2 LQKENI. V was trimmed by 1 base and J by 5 bases, leaving 8 bases between them. CDR3 in DNA: TGTGCCAGCTCACCACGGGGGAGGACTGAAGCTTTCTTT. Residues: CASSPRGRTEAFF.

This clone was recorded a few times. This rearrangement joins TRBV4-1 to TRBJ1-5, with D possibly TRBD1 on 6 matching bases. CDR3 length: 17 amino acids. Germline CDR1 reads MGHRA; CDR2 reads YSYEKL. V lost 4 bases to trimming and J lost 6 bases, with 22 bases between them. CDR3 in amino acids: CASSLIPGGAAPQPQHF. DNA for the CDR3: TGCGCCAGCAGCCTCATACCGGGGGGCGCGGCCCCTCAGCCCCAGCATTTT.

The genes are TRBV3-1 (or the pseudogene TRBV3-2) and TRBJ1-6; no clear D gene. Germline V gene lookup returns CDR1 LGHDT and CDR2 YNNKEL (reference sequence). The V end was cut by 3 bases, the J end by 5 bases, with 8 bases between. CDR3 length: 14 residues. For the CDR3, the DNA is TGTGCCAGCAGCCAGTTGCGGGATAATTCACCCCTCCACTTT. Protein: CASSQLRDNSPLHF.

The chain uses TRBV9 and TRBJ1-2; 7 bases line up with TRBD1. V was clipped by 0 bases and J by 0 bases; unmatched bases: 5. This CDR3 region has 16 residues. The germline CDR1 and CDR2 sequences are SGDLS and YYNGEE. CDR3 amino acids: CASSVVPTGTNYGYTF. The CDR3 DNA is TGTGCCAGCAGCGTAGTCCCGACAGGGACTAACTATGGCTACACCTTC.

The V call is TRBV4-1, the J call TRBJ2-1, with 11 bases fitting TRBD2. Germline CDR1 reads MGHRA; CDR2 reads YSYEKL. The ends lost 2 bases at V and 12 bases at J; junction bases unmatched: 9. This CDR3 is built from 15 residues. CDR3 DNA: TGCGCCAGCAGCCAAAGGGAAGGACTAGCGGGCGGGCAGTTCTTC. The encoded protein is CASSQREGLAGGQFF.

This chain joins TRBV11-2 and TRBJ1-4, with D unclear. CDR3 length equals 14 residues. Trimming removed 11 bases at V and 8 bases at J, with 21 bases between. From germline, CDR1 is SGHAT and CDR2 FQNNGV. The CDR3 region has the DNA TGTGCCTCTGCGAGAATCCGTTCCCCCGAAAAACTGTTTTTT. It encodes CASARIRSPEKLFF.

This clone has only a few counts. The chain employs TRBV6-2 or TRBV6-3 and TRBJ2-7; tentative D call: TRBD2 (6 bases). CDR1 and CDR2 from the germline V gene are MNHEY and SVGEGT. The ends were cut back, 5 bases at V and 3 bases at J, with 14 bases in the middle. The CDR3 covers 14 residues. As DNA, the CDR3 is TGTGCCAGCAGTAACCAGTGGAGGGACTACGAGCAGTACTTC. Encoded protein: CASSNQWRDYEQYF.

The V gene is TRBV18, the J gene TRBJ2-1, with D perhaps matching TRBD2 (6 bases). V was trimmed by 0 bases and J by 9 bases, leaving 18 bases between them. From germline, CDR1 is KGHSH and CDR2 LQKENI. The CDR3 sequence is 16 residues long. CDR3 bases: TGTGCCAGCTCACCACCGGTAGCGGAGTATTGGGGTGAGCAGTTCTTC. Translation: CASSPPVAEYWGEQFF.

The chain combines TRBV6-6 with TRBJ2-3; possibly TRBD2 for D (6 bases). Germline CDR1 and CDR2: MNHNY and SVGAGI (reference sequence). The CDR3 totals 14 residues. Between the trimmed V and J ends, which lost 7 bases and 3 bases, there was a span of 14 bases. The CDR3 is CASNQQEGTDTQYF. The DNA for the CDR3 is TGTGCCAGCAATCAACAGGAGGGGACAGATACGCAGTATTTT.

The chain combines TRBV5-5 with TRBJ2-1; TRBD2 matches 7 bases. V dropped 4 bases and J dropped 2; count of bases not matched to a gene: 9. The CDR3 is made up of 16 amino acids. The germline V gene has CDR1 SGHKS and CDR2 YYEKEE (reference sequence). This CDR3 reads CASSLSLAGAYNEQFF. CDR3 nucleotides: TGTGCCAGCAGCCTTTCCTTAGCGGGCGCCTACAATGAGCAGTTCTTC.

This clone has more than one count but fewer than ten. The chain uses TRBV5-3 and TRBJ1-6, with TRBD1 matching over 7 bases. TRBV5-3 is classed as an ORF, of uncertain function. The CDR3 sequence is 17 residues long. V was clipped by 4 bases and J by 0 bases; unmatched bases: 7. CDR3 sequence reads: CARSVRGTRSYNSPLHF. As DNA, the CDR3 is TGTGCCAGAAGCGTCAGGGGGACCCGCTCCTATAATTCACCCCTCCACTTT.

J is TRBJ2-7 and V is TRBV27; tentative D call: TRBD1 (5 bases). In germline, CDR1 is MNHEY, CDR2 SMNVEV (reference sequence). The CDR3 runs to 15 residues. V shed 5 bases and J shed 3 bases, with 17 bases lying between them. The CDR3 region is CASSNPGNSHYEQYF. The CDR3 DNA follows: TGTGCCAGCAGTAACCCAGGGAACTCTCACTACGAGCAGTACTTC.

This clone was counted many times. The rearrangement links TRBV7-2 to TRBJ2-6, with 8 nucleotides matching TRBD2. CDR1 is SGHTA, CDR2 FQGNSA, per germline. CDR3 length equals 16 residues. V shed 3 bases, J shed 3 bases, and the junction held 4 bases outside the gene matches. The CDR3 protein is CASSFGGGYGANVLTF. The DNA for the CDR3 is TGTGCCAGCAGCTTCGGCGGGGGGTATGGGGCCAACGTCCTGACTTTC.

The chain employs TRBV6-1 and TRBJ1-4; 10 positions match TRBD1. V was pared by 1 base and J by 8 bases, with 4 bases of the junction left unmatched. The CDR3 length is 15 residues. The germline CDR1 and CDR2 sequences are MNHNS and SASEGT. The DNA for the CDR3 is TGTGCCAGCAGTGAAGTGGGACAGGGGCGCGAAAAACTGTTTTTT. This translates into CASSEVGQGREKLFF.

This chain connects TRBV9 to TRBJ1-1; no reliable D call. Per the germline V gene, CDR1 is SGDLS and CDR2 is YYNGEE. Trimming removed 3 bases from V and 0 bases from J, with 9 bases in between. The CDR3 covers 14 residues. CDR3 nucleotide sequence: TGTGCCAGCAGCGAACCTAGCATGAACACTGAAGCTTTCTTT. Translation: CASSEPSMNTEAFF.

This chain joins TRBV5-8 and TRBJ2-3; TRBD1 agrees at 9 bases. The CDR3 consists of 17 residues. The trim removed 1 base at V and 1 base at J, leaving 7 bases unmatched. The germline V gene has CDR1 SGHTS and CDR2 YDEGEE. CDR3 nucleotide sequence: TGTGCCAGCAGCTTGCAAACTACAGGGGGCCGCACAGATACGCAGTATTTT. It encodes CASSLQTTGGRTDTQYF.

The J gene is TRBJ2-3, the V gene TRBV28, with TRBD2 matching 8 bases. There are 16 residues in the CDR3. J was trimmed by 5 bases and V by 6 bases; bases with no gene match: 13. Germline V CDR1 and CDR2: MDHEN, SYDVKM. The CDR3 nucleotides are TGTGCCAGCAGCTCCTCCGGGACTAGAACCCGAGATACGCAGTATTTT. Its translation is CASSSSGTRTRDTQYF. The entire variable domain, with the rest obtained from reference TRBV28 and TRBJ2-3, is as follows: DVKVTQSSRYLVKRTGEKVFLECVQDMDHENMFWYRQDPGLGLRLIYFSYDVKMKEKGDIPEGYSVSREKKERFSLILESASTNQTSMYLCASSSSGTRTRDTQYFGPGTRLTVL.

The rearrangement uses TRBV6-5 and TRBJ2-7, with 7 bases aligning to TRBD1. This CDR3 has 14 amino acids. CDR1 and CDR2 (germline): MNHEY, SVGAGI. Trimming at V came to 6 bases and at J to 2 bases, leaving 7 bases not matched to a gene. In DNA form, the CDR3 reads TGTGCCAGCAGCAACGGACAGGAAGCCTACGAGCAGTACTTC. It translates to CASSNGQEAYEQYF.

V and J are TRBV28 and TRBJ1-4; the D gene is possibly TRBD1 (5 bases). The CDR3 has 15 residues. Germline loops: CDR1 MDHEN, CDR2 SYDVKM. V shed 4 bases and J shed 0 bases, with 9 bases lying between them. This CDR3 is CASSSYRTTNEKLFF. DNA for the CDR3: TGTGCCAGCAGTTCCTACAGGACAACTAATGAAAAACTGTTTTTT.

Here the CDR3 reads CASSPRANSPLHF. CDR3 DNA: TGTGCCAGCAGCCCCAGGGCTAATTCACCCCTCCACTTT. V gene TRBV3-1 (or the pseudogene TRBV3-2) combines with J gene TRBJ1-6; tentative D call: TRBD1 (5 bases). The germline CDR1 and CDR2 sequences are LGHDT and YNNKEL (reference sequence). Trimming removed 4 bases at V and 6 bases at J, with 7 bases between. The length of the CDR3 is 13 residues.

This clone was seen at least ten times. V and J are TRBV14 and TRBJ2-1; TRBD1 aligns across 11 bases. The CDR3 extends over 15 amino acids. Per germline, CDR1 SGHDN and CDR2 FVKESK. The junction had 6 bases not matched to a gene; V was cut back by 4 bases and J by 7 bases. The chain's CDR3 is CASSRGQGVRNEQFF. The DNA of the CDR3 is TGTGCCAGCAGCCGGGGACAGGGGGTTCGGAATGAGCAGTTCTTC.

The genes are TRBV6-6 and TRBJ2-7; 8 bases agree with TRBD2. V was clipped by 5 bases and J by 7 bases; unmatched bases: 10. This CDR3 region has 14 residues. The germline gives CDR1 MNHNY, CDR2 SVGAGI (reference sequence). The CDR3: CASSTHGGATEQYF. CDR3 DNA sequence: TGTGCCAGCAGTACCCACGGGGGGGCGACTGAGCAGTACTTC.